The 4 T cell receptor beta chains below were found in one sample sequenced in a study of graft-versus-host responses after intestinal transplantation. These TCRs are of unknown antigen specificity. The method was immunoSEQ multiplex PCR; TCRdb's version includes in-frame clones alone and lacks a portion of them. Of 60,000 to 75,000 clones listed, approximately 88% were seen once; the top ten hold 2.5%. The source was unstimulated CD8+ T cells sorted from spleen or lymph node cells, collected before intestinal transplant. These receptors originate from a human donor who received an intestinal transplant.

The V call is TRBV7-8, the J call TRBJ2-7; the D gene is possibly TRBD1 (6 bases). V lost 5 bases and J lost 3, with 20 bases in between. The CDR3 is 16 residues long. CDR1 SGHVS and CDR2 FQNEAQ come from the germline V gene. CDR3 amino acids: CASSVSRDKWDYEQYF. The DNA of the CDR3 is TGTGCCAGCAGCGTGAGTCGGGACAAATGGGACTACGAGCAGTACTTC.

The CDR3 DNA is TGTGCCAGCAGCTTAGATTGGGGACACGTTGACGAGCAGTACTTC. The encoded protein is CASSLDWGHVDEQYF. This chain links TRBV11-2 with TRBJ2-7, with a weak D call TRBD1 (6 bases). Deletions cut 0 bases from V and 5 bases from J, with 14 bases between. Germline CDR1 is SGHAT and CDR2 is FQNNGV. CDR3 length: 15 residues.

This clone has a single count. The chain is built from TRBV5-4 and TRBJ2-7; a weak D match, TRBD1 (5 bases). V lost 1 base and J lost 0, with 5 bases in between. In germline, CDR1 is SGHNT, CDR2 YYREEE (reference sequence). This CDR3 spans 13 amino acids. CDR3 amino acids: CASSLRGSYEQYF. The CDR3 DNA is TGTGCCAGCAGCTTGAGGGGCTCCTACGAGCAGTACTTC.

As concerns this clone: The junction shows a germline mismatch at one end, possibly a read error. The V call is TRBV27, the J call TRBJ2-1; 14 nucleotides align to TRBD2. The CDR3 covers 13 residues. CDR1 and CDR2 (germline): MNHEY, SMNVEV (reference sequence). The CDR3 DNA sequence: TGTGCCAGTAGACTAGCGGGAGGGCCCGCGCCGATCTTC. It is translated as CASRLAGGPAPIF.